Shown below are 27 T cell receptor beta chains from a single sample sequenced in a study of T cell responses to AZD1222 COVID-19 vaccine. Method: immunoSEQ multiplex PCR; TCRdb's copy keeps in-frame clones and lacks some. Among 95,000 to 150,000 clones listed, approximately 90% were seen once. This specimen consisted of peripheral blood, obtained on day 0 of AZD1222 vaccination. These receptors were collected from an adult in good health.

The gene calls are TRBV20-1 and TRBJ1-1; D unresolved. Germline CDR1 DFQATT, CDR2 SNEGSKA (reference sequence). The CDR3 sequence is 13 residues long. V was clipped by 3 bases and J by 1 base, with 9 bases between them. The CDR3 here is CSASRQENTEAFF. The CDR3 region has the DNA TGCAGTGCTAGTCGGCAGGAGAACACTGAAGCTTTCTTT.

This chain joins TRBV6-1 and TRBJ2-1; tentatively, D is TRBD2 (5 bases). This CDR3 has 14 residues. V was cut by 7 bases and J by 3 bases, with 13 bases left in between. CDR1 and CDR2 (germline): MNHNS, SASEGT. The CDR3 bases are TGTGCCAGCACGATAAGCGGTGGCTACAATGAGCAGTTCTTC. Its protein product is CASTISGGYNEQFF.

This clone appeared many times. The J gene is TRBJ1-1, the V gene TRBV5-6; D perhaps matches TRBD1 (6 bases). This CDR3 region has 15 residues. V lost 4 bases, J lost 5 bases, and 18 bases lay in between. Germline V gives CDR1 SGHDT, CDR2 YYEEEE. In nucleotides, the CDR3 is TGTGCCAGCAGCGTGCCCCGGGGGGCGCAGACTGAAGCTTTCTTT. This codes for CASSVPRGAQTEAFF.

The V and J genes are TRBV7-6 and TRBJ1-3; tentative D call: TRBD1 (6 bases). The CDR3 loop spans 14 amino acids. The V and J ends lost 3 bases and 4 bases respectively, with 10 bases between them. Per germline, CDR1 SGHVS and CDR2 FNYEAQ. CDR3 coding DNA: TGTGCCAGCAGCTTCGGGGGGCGGGGAAACACCATATATTTT. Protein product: CASSFGGRGNTIYF.

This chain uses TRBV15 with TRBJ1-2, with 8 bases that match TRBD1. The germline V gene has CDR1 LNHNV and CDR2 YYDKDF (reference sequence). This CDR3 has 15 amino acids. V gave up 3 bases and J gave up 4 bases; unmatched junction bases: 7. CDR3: CATSRATGQGYGYTF. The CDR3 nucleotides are TGTGCCACCAGCAGGGCGACCGGACAGGGCTATGGCTACACCTTC. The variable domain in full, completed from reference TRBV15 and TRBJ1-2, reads DAMVIQNPRYQVTQFGKPVTLSCSQTLNHNVMYWYQQKSSQAPKLLFHYYDKDFNNEADTPDNFQSRRPNTSFCFLDIRSPGLGDTAMYLCATSRATGQGYGYTFGSGTRLTVV.

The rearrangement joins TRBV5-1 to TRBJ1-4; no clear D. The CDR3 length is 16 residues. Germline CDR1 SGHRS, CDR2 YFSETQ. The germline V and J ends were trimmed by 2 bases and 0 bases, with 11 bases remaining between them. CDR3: CASSFQHRATNEKLFF. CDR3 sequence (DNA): TGCGCCAGCAGCTTCCAGCACCGGGCAACTAATGAAAAACTGTTTTTT. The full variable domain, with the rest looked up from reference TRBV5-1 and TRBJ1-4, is KAGVTQTPRYLIKTRGQQVTLSCSPISGHRSVSWYQQTPGQGLQFLFEYFSETQRNKGNFPGRFSGRQFSNSRSEMNVSTLELGDSALYLCASSFQHRATNEKLFFGSGTQLSVL.

The CDR3 region is CASSVTSENNEQFF. Here the CDR3 DNA reads TGTGCCAGCAGCGTGACTAGCGAAAACAATGAGCAGTTCTTC. The chain has TRBV9 and TRBJ2-1; 8 bases align to TRBD2. Germline V CDR1 and CDR2: SGDLS, YYNGEE. Trimming removed 2 bases from V and 5 bases from J; junction bases left unmatched: 3. The CDR3 is made up of 14 amino acids.

CDR3 region: CASSPITGTGLYNEQFF. The CDR3, as DNA: TGTGCCAGCTCACCGATTACAGGTACGGGACTTTACAATGAGCAGTTCTTC. The rearrangement joins TRBV18 to TRBJ2-1, with D tentatively TRBD2 (6 bases). Germline CDR1 and CDR2: KGHSH and LQKENI. This CDR3 comprises 17 residues. With 3 bases removed from V and 4 bases from J, the gap between germline ends came to 19 bases.

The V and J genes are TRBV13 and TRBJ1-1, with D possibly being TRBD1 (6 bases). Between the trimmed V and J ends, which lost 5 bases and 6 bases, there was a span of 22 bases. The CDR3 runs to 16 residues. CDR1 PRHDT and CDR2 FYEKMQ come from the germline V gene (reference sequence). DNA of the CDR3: TGTGCCAGCAGCCGATCCTCCGGGGGGGGCGCGTCTGAAGCTTTCTTT. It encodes CASSRSSGGGASEAFF.

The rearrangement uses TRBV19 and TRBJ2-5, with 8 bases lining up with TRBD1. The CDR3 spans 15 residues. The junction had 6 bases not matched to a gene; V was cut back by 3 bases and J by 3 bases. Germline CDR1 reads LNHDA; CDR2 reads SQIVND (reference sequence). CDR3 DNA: TGTGCCAGTAGTATCGGTGGGACAGGAAAAGAGACCCAGTACTTC. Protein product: CASSIGGTGKETQYF. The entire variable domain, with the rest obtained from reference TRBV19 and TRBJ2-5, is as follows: DGGITQSPKYLFRKEGQNVTLSCEQNLNHDAMYWYRQDPGQGLRLIYYSQIVNDFQKGDIAEGYSVSREKKESFPLTVTSAQKNPTAFYLCASSIGGTGKETQYFGPGTRLLVL.

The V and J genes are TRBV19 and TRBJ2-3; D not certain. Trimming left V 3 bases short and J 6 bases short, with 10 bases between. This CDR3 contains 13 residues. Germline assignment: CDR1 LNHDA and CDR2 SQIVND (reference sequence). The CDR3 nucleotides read TGTGCCAGTAGTATTCGCGCTCCGGATACGCAGTATTTT. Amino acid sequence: CASSIRAPDTQYF.

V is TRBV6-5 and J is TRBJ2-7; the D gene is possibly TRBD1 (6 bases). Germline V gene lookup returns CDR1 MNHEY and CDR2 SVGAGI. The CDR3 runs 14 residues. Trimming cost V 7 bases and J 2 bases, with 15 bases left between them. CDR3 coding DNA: TGTGCCAGCAACGACAGGCACGGGACCTACGAGCAGTACTTC. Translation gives CASNDRHGTYEQYF.

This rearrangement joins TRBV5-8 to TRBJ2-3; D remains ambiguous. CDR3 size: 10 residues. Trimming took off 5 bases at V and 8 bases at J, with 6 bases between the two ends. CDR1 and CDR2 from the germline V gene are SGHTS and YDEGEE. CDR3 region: CASSWGTQYF. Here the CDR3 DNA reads TGTGCCAGCAGTTGGGGTACGCAGTATTTT. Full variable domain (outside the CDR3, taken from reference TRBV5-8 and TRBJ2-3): EAGVTQSPTHLIKTRGQQATLRCSPISGHTSVYWYQQALGLGLQFLLWYDEGEERNRGNFPPRFSGRQFPNYSSELNVNALELEDSALYLCASSWGTQYFGPGTRLTVL.

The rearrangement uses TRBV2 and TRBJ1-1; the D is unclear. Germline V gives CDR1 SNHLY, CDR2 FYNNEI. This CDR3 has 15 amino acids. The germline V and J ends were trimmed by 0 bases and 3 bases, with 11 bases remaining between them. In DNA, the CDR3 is TGTGCCAGCAGTGAAGCGGGAGCCGGAGACACTGAAGCTTTCTTT. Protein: CASSEAGAGDTEAFF. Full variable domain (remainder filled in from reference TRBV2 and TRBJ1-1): EPEVTQTPSHQVTQMGQEVILRCVPISNHLYFYWYRQILGQKVEFLVSFYNNEISEKSEIFDDQFSVERPDGSNFTLKIRSTKLEDSAMYFCASSEAGAGDTEAFFGQGTRLTVV.

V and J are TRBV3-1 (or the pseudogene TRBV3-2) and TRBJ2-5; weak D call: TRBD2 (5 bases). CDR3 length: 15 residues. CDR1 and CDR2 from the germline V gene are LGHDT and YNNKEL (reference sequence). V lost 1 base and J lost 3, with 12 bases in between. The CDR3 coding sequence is TGTGCCAGCAGCCAAGGGCTGGCGAGGGAAGAGACCCAGTACTTC. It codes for CASSQGLAREETQYF.

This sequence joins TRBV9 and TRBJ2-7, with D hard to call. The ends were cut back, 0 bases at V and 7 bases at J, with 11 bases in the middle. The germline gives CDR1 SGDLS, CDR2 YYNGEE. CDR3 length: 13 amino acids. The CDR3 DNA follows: TGTGCCAGCAGCGTAGCCCCTGTCGAGGAGCAGTACTTC. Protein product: CASSVAPVEEQYF.

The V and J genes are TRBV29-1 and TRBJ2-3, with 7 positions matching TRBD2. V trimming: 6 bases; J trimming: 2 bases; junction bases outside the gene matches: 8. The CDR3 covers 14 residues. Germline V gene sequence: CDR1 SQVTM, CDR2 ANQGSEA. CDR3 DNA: TGCAGCGTGCGGACTAGTTCCCCCACAGATACGCAGTATTTT. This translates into CSVRTSSPTDTQYF.

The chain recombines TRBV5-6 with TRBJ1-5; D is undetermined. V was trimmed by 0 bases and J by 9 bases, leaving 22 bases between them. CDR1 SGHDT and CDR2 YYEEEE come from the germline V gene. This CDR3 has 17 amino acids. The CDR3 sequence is CASSLGIPDISDPPQHF. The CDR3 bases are TGTGCCAGCAGCTTGGGGATTCCAGACATTTCGGACCCGCCCCAGCATTTT.

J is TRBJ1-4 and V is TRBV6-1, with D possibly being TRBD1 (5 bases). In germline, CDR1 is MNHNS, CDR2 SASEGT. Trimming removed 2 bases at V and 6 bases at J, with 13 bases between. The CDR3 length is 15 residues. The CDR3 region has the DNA TGTGCCAGCAGTGAATCTCAGGGAACATATGAAAAACTGTTTTTT. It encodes CASSESQGTYEKLFF.

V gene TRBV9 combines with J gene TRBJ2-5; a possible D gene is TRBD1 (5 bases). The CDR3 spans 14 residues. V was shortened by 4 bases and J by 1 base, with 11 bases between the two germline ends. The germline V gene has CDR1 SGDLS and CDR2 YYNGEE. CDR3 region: CASSHGQPQETQYF. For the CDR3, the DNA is TGTGCCAGCAGCCACGGACAACCCCAAGAGACCCAGTACTTC.

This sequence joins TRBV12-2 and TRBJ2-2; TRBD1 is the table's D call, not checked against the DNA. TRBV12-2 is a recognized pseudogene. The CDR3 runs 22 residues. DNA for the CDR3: TGTGCAAGTCGCTTAGCGACCCCGGGACACGGACAGAGAGGCCGAAACACCGGGGAGCTGTTTTTT. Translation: CASRLATPGHGQRGRNTGELFF.

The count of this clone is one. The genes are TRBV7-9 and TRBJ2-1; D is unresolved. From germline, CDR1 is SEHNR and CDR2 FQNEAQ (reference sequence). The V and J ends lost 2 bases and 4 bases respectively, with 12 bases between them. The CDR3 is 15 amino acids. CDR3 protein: CASSLNSFNYNEQFF. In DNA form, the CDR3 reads TGTGCCAGCAGCTTAAATAGCTTTAATTACAATGAGCAGTTCTTC.

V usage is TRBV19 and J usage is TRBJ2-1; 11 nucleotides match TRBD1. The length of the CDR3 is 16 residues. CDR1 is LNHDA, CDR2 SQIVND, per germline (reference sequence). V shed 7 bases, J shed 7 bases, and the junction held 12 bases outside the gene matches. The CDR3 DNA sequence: TGTGCCAGTACCCCCCCCGGACAGGGGGCGAGAAATGAGCAGTTCTTC. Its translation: CASTPPGQGARNEQFF.

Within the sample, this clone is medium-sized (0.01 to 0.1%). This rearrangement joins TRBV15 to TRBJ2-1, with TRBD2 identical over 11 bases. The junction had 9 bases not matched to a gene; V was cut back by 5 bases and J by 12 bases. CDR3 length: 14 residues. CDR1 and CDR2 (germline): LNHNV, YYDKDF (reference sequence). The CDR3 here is CATSSERLAGGQFF. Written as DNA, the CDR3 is TGTGCCACCAGCTCAGAGCGGCTAGCGGGAGGGCAGTTCTTC.

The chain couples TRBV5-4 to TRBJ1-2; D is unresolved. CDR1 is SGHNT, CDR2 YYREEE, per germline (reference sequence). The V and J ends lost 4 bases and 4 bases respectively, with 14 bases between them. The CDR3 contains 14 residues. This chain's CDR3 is CASSNPAAPYGYTF. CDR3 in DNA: TGTGCCAGCAGCAATCCGGCGGCCCCCTATGGCTACACCTTC.

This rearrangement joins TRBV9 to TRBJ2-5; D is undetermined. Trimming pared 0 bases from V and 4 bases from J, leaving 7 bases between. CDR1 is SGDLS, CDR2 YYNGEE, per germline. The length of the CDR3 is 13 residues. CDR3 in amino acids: CASSVALLETQYF. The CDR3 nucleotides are TGTGCCAGCAGCGTAGCTTTGTTAGAGACCCAGTACTTC.

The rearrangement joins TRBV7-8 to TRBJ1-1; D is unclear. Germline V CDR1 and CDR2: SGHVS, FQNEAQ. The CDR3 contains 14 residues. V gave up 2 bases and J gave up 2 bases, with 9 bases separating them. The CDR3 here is CASSLRVSNTEAFF. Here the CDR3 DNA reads TGTGCCAGCAGCTTAAGGGTCAGCAACACTGAAGCTTTCTTT.